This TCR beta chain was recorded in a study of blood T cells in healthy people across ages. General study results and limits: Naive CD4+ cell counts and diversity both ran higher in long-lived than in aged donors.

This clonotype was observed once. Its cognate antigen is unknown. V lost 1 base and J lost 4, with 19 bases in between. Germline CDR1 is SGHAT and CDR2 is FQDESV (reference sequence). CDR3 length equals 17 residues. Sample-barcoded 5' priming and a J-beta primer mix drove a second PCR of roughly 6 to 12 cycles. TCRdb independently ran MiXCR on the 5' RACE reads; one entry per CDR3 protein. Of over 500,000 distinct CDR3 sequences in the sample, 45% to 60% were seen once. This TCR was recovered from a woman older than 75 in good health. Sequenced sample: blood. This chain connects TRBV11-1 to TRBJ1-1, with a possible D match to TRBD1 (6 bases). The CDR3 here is CASSLVWNRDLSTEAFF. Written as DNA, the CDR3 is TGTGCCAGCAGCTTAGTATGGAACAGGGACCTGAGCACTGAAGCTTTCTTT.